This T cell receptor beta chain emerged from a study of blood T cell repertoires in COVID-19. Turning to the study itself: Donors in the United States, Italy and Spain gave samples during acute or convalescent COVID-19. T cells, B-cell-depleted T cells, or PBMCs provided the cDNA or gDNA that served as material.

Under the authors' procedure: Amplification of reference gene primers provided the estimated nucleated cell counts. Measured with immunoSEQ multiplex PCR; TCRdb has only the in-frame clones, and not every one. The DNA was the basis for D and trimming; V, J and clone size are from that table. The top ten hold more than 11% of the sample, which has around 56,000 clones, over 70% seen once. The germline V and J ends were trimmed by 6 bases and 6 bases, with 9 bases remaining between them. Germline CDR1 and CDR2: SGHVS and FQNEAQ. The CDR3 has 12 amino acids. This receptor was taken from a woman aged 70-85 years with acute or convalescent COVID-19. The sample was peripheral blood. V usage is TRBV7-8 and J usage is TRBJ1-5; D gene unclear. CDR3 nucleotide sequence: TGTGCCAGCAGTCCGAGCGGTCAGCCCCAGCATTTT. This sequence encodes CASSPSGQPQHF.